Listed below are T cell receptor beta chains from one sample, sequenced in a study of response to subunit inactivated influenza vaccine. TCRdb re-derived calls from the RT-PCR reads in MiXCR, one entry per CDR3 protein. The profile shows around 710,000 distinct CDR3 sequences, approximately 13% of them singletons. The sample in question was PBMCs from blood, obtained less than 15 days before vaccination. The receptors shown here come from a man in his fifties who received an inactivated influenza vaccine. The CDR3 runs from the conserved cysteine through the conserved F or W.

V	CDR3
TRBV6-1	CASNTFSLSSGGTYEQYF
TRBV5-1	CASSPNGLSTDTQYF
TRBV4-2	CASSQGREGYEQYF
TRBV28	CASSSTSSEQYF
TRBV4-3	CASSQRKGITDTQYF
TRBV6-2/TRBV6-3	CASSYSRGSQYF
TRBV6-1	CASRARTLNTEAFF
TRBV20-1	CSARDLRKQGADTQYF
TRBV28	CASSPTRSWAGVSYEQYF
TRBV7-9	CASSTGVPYEQYF
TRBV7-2	CASSLGRTNSGANVLTF
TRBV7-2	CASSLMGAGRETQYF
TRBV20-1	CSGTQESNTEAFF
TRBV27	CASTPRGRKNIQYF
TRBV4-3	CASQSGLGSYEQYF
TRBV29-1	CSVEAWGKGAGANVLTF
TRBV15	CATSLGDTGELFF
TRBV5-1	CASSLGGKNIQYF
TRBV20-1	CSADETGGGETQYF
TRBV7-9	CASSFPGTGTGELFF